This T cell receptor beta chain was sequenced for a study of T-cell memory formation after mild COVID-19. The 5'RACE method, run with constant-segment primers, produced TCR alpha and TCR beta cDNA libraries (carrying sample barcodes and UMIs). Each CDR3 protein gets one entry after TCRdb re-called the 5' RACE reads with MiXCR. The data show over 150,000 distinct CDR3 sequences, 10% to 15% seen once. Study conclusions and caveats: While clones contracting from day 15 to 85 were balanced between CD4 and CD8, later expanders leaned CD4+.

Germline-derived CDR1 and CDR2 are SGHNT and YYREEE (reference sequence). The CDR3 runs 12 residues. V was trimmed by 1 base and J by 4 bases, leaving 4 bases between them. This clonotype was detected a few times. What it binds is unknown. This sequence was found in a man aged 18 to 35 who had mild COVID-19 (a few samples of this study predate the infection). Cell type and time point are not known. Sequenced sample: PBMCs or a T cell subset sorted from them (not recorded which). The V gene is TRBV5-4, the J gene TRBJ2-3; D not resolved. The CDR3 DNA sequence: TGTGCCAGCAGCTTGCGCCCAGATACGCAGTATTTT. Translation: CASSLRPDTQYF.